The 11 T cell receptor beta chains presented below share a single source sample, sequenced in a study of blood T cells in healthy people across ages. Alongside a J-beta primer mix, a sample-barcoded 5' primer served in a second PCR lasting roughly 6 to 12 cycles. MiXCR, applied by TCRdb to the 5' RACE reads, yields one record per CDR3 protein. The sample shows 1,500,000 or so distinct CDR3 sequences, approximately 59% of them seen only once. The specimen was blood. Receptors were obtained from a man younger than 35 in good health.

V usage is TRBV27 and J usage is TRBJ2-1; 8 bases map to TRBD1. This CDR3 has 15 residues. Germline V gene sequence: CDR1 MNHEY, CDR2 SMNVEV (reference sequence). V lost 6 bases to trimming and J lost 8 bases; unmatched junction nucleotides: 12. CDR3 in DNA: TGTGCCAGCAGACGAGGACAGGGCATTATGGATGAGCAGTTCTTC. It encodes CASRRGQGIMDEQFF.

This chain links TRBV5-5 with TRBJ2-7; 7 bases are a match to TRBD1. Germline V gene lookup returns CDR1 SGHKS and CDR2 YYEKEE (reference sequence). The CDR3 sequence is 15 residues long. With V trimmed by 4 bases and J by 2 bases, 9 bases remained unmatched. The CDR3 here is CASSHVDRTAYEQYF. In DNA, the CDR3 is TGTGCCAGCAGCCACGTGGACAGGACGGCCTACGAGCAGTACTTC.

This chain uses TRBV27 with TRBJ1-2; D might be TRBD1 (5 bases). Germline CDR1 and CDR2: MNHEY and SMNVEV (reference sequence). The CDR3 is made up of 14 amino acids. V dropped 6 bases and J dropped 3 bases, with 14 bases sitting between them. DNA of the CDR3: TGTGCCAGCAGGAGTGCTCGGGGGTACTATGGCTACACCTTC. It is translated as CASRSARGYYGYTF.

The chain joins TRBV20-1 to TRBJ2-4; D call uncertain. V lost 3 bases to trimming and J lost 13 bases, with 10 bases between them. The CDR3 covers 10 residues. CDR1 is DFQATT and CDR2 is SNEGSKA in the germline V gene (reference sequence). CDR3 sequence reads: CSASNREQYF. The CDR3 DNA reads TGCAGTGCTAGCAACCGTGAGCAGTACTTC.

CDR3: CASNSGPSSPSGANVLTF. The CDR3 coding sequence is TGTGCCAGCAACTCCGGCCCTTCTTCACCCTCTGGGGCCAACGTCCTGACTTTC. V is TRBV7-9 and J is TRBJ2-6; D not certain. Germline loops: CDR1 SEHNR, CDR2 FQNEAQ (reference sequence). The length of the CDR3 is 18 residues. Trimming took off 7 bases at V and 0 bases at J, with 19 bases between the two ends.

Only a few counts were recorded for this clonotype. The chain couples TRBV14 to TRBJ2-2; D gene unclear. The V end lost 1 base, the J end lost 2 bases, and 2 bases lay between the germline ends. CDR1 and CDR2 (germline): SGHDN, FVKESK. The CDR3 has 13 amino acids. CDR3 nucleotides: TGTGCCAGCAGCCAAGTTAACACCGGGGAGCTGTTTTTT. It yields the protein CASSQVNTGELFF.

V and J are TRBV7-2 and TRBJ2-7, with no clear D. The CDR3 length is 15 residues. Germline values: CDR1 SGHTA, CDR2 FQGNSA. V lost 4 bases, J lost 1 base, and 14 bases lay in between. The CDR3 is CASSSTAAGSYEQYF. DNA of the CDR3: TGTGCCAGCAGCTCCACGGCGGCCGGATCCTACGAGCAGTACTTC.

This clonotype was detected a few times. The V and J genes are TRBV20-1 and TRBJ2-7; D may be TRBD1 or TRBD2 (5 bases each). Germline CDR1 and CDR2: DFQATT and SNEGSKA (reference sequence). V was shortened by 5 bases and J by 1 base, with 9 bases between the two germline ends. CDR3 length equals 12 residues. CDR3 coding DNA: TGCAGTGCTTCCGGGGCATCCTACGAGCAGTACTTC. Its protein is CSASGASYEQYF.

The chain combines TRBV6-5 with TRBJ2-1, with D uncertain. Germline V gene sequence: CDR1 MNHEY, CDR2 SVGAGI. V was cut by 8 bases and J by 4 bases, with 15 bases left in between. The CDR3 is made up of 14 amino acids. CDR3: CASSPKNFYNEQFF. DNA for the CDR3: TGTGCCAGCTCTCCCAAAAATTTTTACAATGAGCAGTTCTTC.

This clonotype was observed a handful of times. V usage is TRBV29-1 and J usage is TRBJ2-7; D ambiguous. The germline gives CDR1 SQVTM, CDR2 ANQGSEA. Between the trimmed V and J ends, which lost 6 bases and 2 bases, there was a span of 14 bases. The CDR3 totals 13 residues. The CDR3 loop is CSVIRQEAYEQYF. The CDR3 DNA is TGCAGCGTCATAAGACAAGAAGCCTACGAGCAGTACTTC.

The genes are TRBV18 and TRBJ2-7, with no clear D. CDR1 KGHSH and CDR2 LQKENI come from the germline V gene. CDR3 length: 13 amino acids. Trimming removed 2 bases from V and 6 bases from J, with 11 bases in between. For the CDR3, the DNA is TGTGCCAGCTCACCAGAAAGGGTCTCCGAGCAGTACTTC. The encoded protein is CASSPERVSEQYF.